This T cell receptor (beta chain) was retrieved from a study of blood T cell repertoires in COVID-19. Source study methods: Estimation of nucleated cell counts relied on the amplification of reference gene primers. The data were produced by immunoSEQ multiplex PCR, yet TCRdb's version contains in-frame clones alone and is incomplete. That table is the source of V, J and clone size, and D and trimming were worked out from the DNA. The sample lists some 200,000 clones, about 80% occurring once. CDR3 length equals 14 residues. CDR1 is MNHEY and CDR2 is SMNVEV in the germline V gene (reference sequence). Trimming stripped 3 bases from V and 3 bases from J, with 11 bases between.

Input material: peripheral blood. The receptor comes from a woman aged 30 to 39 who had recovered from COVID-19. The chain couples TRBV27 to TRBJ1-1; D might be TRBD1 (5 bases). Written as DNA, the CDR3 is TGTGCCAGCAGTTTGTGGGGGGGGGACACTGAAGCTTTCTTT. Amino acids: CASSLWGGDTEAFF.